The rows below give T cell receptor beta chains drawn from one sample of a study of identical twins. TCRdb re-called the 5' RACE reads through MiXCR, storing one row per CDR3 protein. The sample holds 200,000 to 250,000 distinct CDR3 sequences, more than 9% seen once. The source material was memory T cells sorted from blood. The receptors stem from a man aged 45-65 years in good health. Each CDR3 is given with its conserved first and last residue. D genes are given only for firm matches. Rows give clone size only sometimes, using once, few, many, or a class for an expanded clone.

D gene | J gene | V gene | clone size | CDR3 protein | CDR3 DNA
NA | TRBJ2-1 | TRBV4-3 | many | CASSQGTQWEQFF | TGCGCCAGCAGCCAAGGCACCCAATGGGAGCAGTTCTTC
NA | TRBJ1-1 | TRBV2 | NA | CASSEALHNTEAFF | TGTGCCAGCAGTGAAGCGCTTCACAACACTGAAGCTTTCTTT
NA | TRBJ2-7 | TRBV6-1 | many | CATRQELAYEQYF | TGTGCCACCAGGCAGGAGTTGGCCTACGAGCAGTACTTC
TRBD1 | TRBJ2-2 | TRBV7-8 | few | CASSLQGQADTGELFF | TGTGCCAGCAGCTTACAGGGACAGGCGGACACCGGGGAGCTGTTTTTT
NA | TRBJ1-2 | TRBV11-2 | few | CASSLDGGLRGYTF | TGTGCCAGCAGCTTAGACGGCGGGCTGCGGGGCTACACCTTC
NA | TRBJ1-6 | TRBV12-3/TRBV12-4 | NA | CASSTSNSPLHF | TGTGCCAGCAGTACAAGCAATTCACCCCTCCACTTT
NA | TRBJ1-1 | TRBV7-8 | many | CASSLIVTNTEAFF | TGTGCCAGCAGCTTAATAGTGACAAACACTGAAGCTTTCTTT
TRBD2 | TRBJ2-7 | TRBV6-2/TRBV6-3 | many | CASSYSKSRLAASYEQYF | TGTGCCAGCAGTTACTCGAAGTCGAGACTAGCGGCCTCCTACGAGCAGTACTTC
NA | TRBJ1-3 | TRBV7-2 | many | CASSLATGNTIYF | TGTGCCAGCAGCTTAGCGACAGGAAACACCATATATTTT
NA | TRBJ2-3 | TRBV11-1 | NA | CASSFLDTQYF | TGTGCCAGCAGCTTTTTAGATACGCAGTATTTT
TRBD2 | TRBJ2-1 | TRBV6-5 | NA | CASSYSTSGLLYNEQFF | TGTGCCAGCAGTTATAGCACTAGCGGGTTGTTGTACAATGAGCAGTTCTTC
NA | TRBJ2-3 | TRBV18 | NA | CASSPPTKTDTQYF | TGTGCCAGCTCACCACCAACTAAAACAGATACGCAGTATTTT
TRBD1 | TRBJ2-2 | TRBV20-1 | many | CSARDRVTGELFF | TGCAGTGCTAGGGACAGGGTTACCGGGGAGCTGTTTTTT
NA | TRBJ2-7 | TRBV15 | few | CATSPLKGFVSYEQYF | TGTGCCACCAGCCCTTTGAAGGGGTTCGTCTCCTACGAGCAGTACTTC
TRBD2 | TRBJ2-1 | TRBV12-3/TRBV12-4 | many | CASSSVVGTSGRVGYNEQFF | TGTGCCAGCAGCTCAGTGGTCGGGACTAGCGGGAGGGTCGGCTACAATGAGCAGTTCTTC
NA | TRBJ2-2 | TRBV11-2 | many | CASSWRRYTGELFF | TGTGCCAGCAGCTGGAGACGATACACCGGGGAGCTGTTTTTT
TRBD2 | TRBJ2-7 | TRBV20-1 | NA | CSARDSGGGNSYEQYF | TGCAGTGCTAGAGATTCGGGCGGGGGAAACTCCTACGAGCAGTACTTC
TRBD1 | TRBJ2-5 | TRBV5-1 | many | CASSLDRDFQSRVETQYF | TGCGCCAGCAGCCTGGACAGGGATTTCCAAAGTCGGGTGGAGACCCAGTACTTC
TRBD2 | TRBJ2-5 | TRBV28 | few | CASSRGELAGGPEQETQYF | TGTGCCAGCAGTCGGGGGGAACTAGCGGGAGGGCCGGAGCAAGAGACCCAGTACTTC
TRBD2 | TRBJ2-2 | TRBV10-3 | many | CATGLGGTNTGELFF | TGTGCCACCGGGTTGGGGGGGACGAACACCGGGGAGCTGTTTTTT
TRBD2 | TRBJ2-3 | TRBV20-1 | few | CSAPTSGRTMDTQYF | TGCAGTGCCCCGACTAGCGGGAGGACAATGGATACGCAGTATTTT
NA | TRBJ1-5 | TRBV3-1 | few | CASSQGGFGYQPQHF | TGTGCCAGCAGCCAAGGAGGGTTCGGCTATCAGCCCCAGCATTTT
TRBD1 | TRBJ2-5 | TRBV5-1 | NA | CASSWGDRPQETQYF | TGCGCCAGCAGCTGGGGGGACAGGCCCCAAGAGACCCAGTACTTC
NA | TRBJ2-1 | TRBV15 | NA | CATSRDHWDNEQFF | TGTGCCACCAGCAGAGATCACTGGGACAATGAGCAGTTCTTC
TRBD1 | TRBJ2-7 | TRBV5-1 | NA | CASSRQIGTGKNEQYF | TGCGCCAGCAGCCGCCAGATTGGGACAGGGAAGAACGAGCAGTACTTC
NA | TRBJ1-2 | TRBV18 | NA | CASSPQFGQGDYGYTF | TGTGCCAGCTCACCACAGTTTGGGCAGGGTGACTATGGCTACACCTTC
NA | TRBJ1-4 | TRBV4-3 | many | CASSQDLAEKLFF | TGCGCCAGCAGCCAAGATTTGGCAGAAAAACTGTTTTTT
NA | TRBJ1-1 | TRBV5-1 | many | CASSLGPANTEAFF | TGCGCCAGCAGCTTGGGTCCGGCGAACACTGAAGCTTTCTTT
NA | TRBJ2-1 | TRBV7-2 | many | CASSLDGRGGLGEQFF | TGTGCCAGCAGCTTAGATGGCAGGGGCGGACTTGGTGAGCAGTTCTTC
TRBD2 | TRBJ2-3 | TRBV2 | many | CASSTGTSGRGDTQYF | TGTGCCAGCAGCACCGGGACTAGCGGGAGGGGAGATACGCAGTATTTT
TRBD2 | TRBJ2-5 | TRBV4-2 | many | CASSQESSGALMETQYF | TGTGCCAGCAGCCAAGAGTCTAGCGGGGCACTGATGGAGACCCAGTACTTC
TRBD1 | TRBJ1-6 | TRBV6-2/TRBV6-3 | many | CATGQGDSPLHF | TGTGCCACCGGCCAGGGGGATTCACCCCTCCACTTT
TRBD1 | TRBJ2-7 | TRBV20-1 | many | CSARRQGDEQYF | TGCAGTGCCCGAAGACAGGGAGACGAGCAGTACTTC
NA | TRBJ2-5 | TRBV20-1 | many | CSASKQETQYF | TGCAGTGCTAGCAAGCAGGAGACCCAGTACTTC
TRBD2 | TRBJ2-7 | TRBV5-1 | NA | CASAPVSGGSRYEQYF | TGCGCCAGCGCCCCTGTCAGCGGGGGGTCAAGGTACGAGCAGTACTTC
NA | TRBJ1-6 | TRBV5-6 | few | CASSLLLSGRSPLHF | TGTGCCAGCAGCCTACTCCTAAGTGGGCGGTCACCCCTCCACTTT
NA | TRBJ1-1 | TRBV29-1 | NA | CSGRNTEAFF | TGCAGCGGTAGAAACACTGAAGCTTTCTTT
NA | TRBJ1-2 | TRBV3-1 | few | CASSQDRGANYGYTF | TGTGCCAGCAGCCAAGATAGGGGAGCTAACTATGGCTACACCTTC
TRBD2 | TRBJ2-3 | TRBV12-3/TRBV12-4 | once | CASSKLAGGPSTDTQYF | TGTGCCAGCAGCAAACTAGCGGGAGGGCCAAGCACAGATACGCAGTATTTT
NA | TRBJ1-5 | TRBV20-1 | NA | CSARVGSDSNQPQHF | TGCAGTGCTAGAGTTGGGTCGGATAGCAATCAGCCCCAGCATTTT
TRBD2 | TRBJ2-2 | TRBV6-1 | few | CASRRELDTGELFF | TGTGCCAGCAGGCGGGAGTTGGACACCGGGGAGCTGTTTTTT
NA | TRBJ2-7 | TRBV20-1 | many | CSARTYYEQYF | TGCAGTGCCCGGACTTACTACGAGCAGTACTTC
TRBD2 | TRBJ2-4 | TRBV3-1 | NA | CASSFSGSGVKNIQYF | TGTGCCAGCAGCTTTAGCGGGTCGGGGGTCAAAAACATTCAGTACTTC
TRBD2 | TRBJ2-7 | TRBV3-1 | many | CASSQAPGLPEQYF | TGTGCCAGCAGCCAAGCCCCGGGACTACCGGAGCAGTACTTC
TRBD2 | TRBJ2-2 | TRBV20-1 | few | CSARRSGRDTGELFF | TGCAGTGCTAGAAGGAGCGGGAGGGATACCGGGGAGCTGTTTTTT
TRBD2 | TRBJ2-1 | TRBV9 | few | CASSTSGRDNEQFF | TGTGCCAGCAGCACTAGCGGGAGGGATAATGAGCAGTTCTTC
NA | TRBJ2-1 | TRBV12-3/TRBV12-4 | NA | CASSFQDLRRDLDNEQFF | TGTGCCAGCAGTTTTCAAGATCTTCGGCGGGACCTGGACAATGAGCAGTTCTTC
TRBD2 | TRBJ2-1 | TRBV10-3 | many | CAISDSGGPFEQFF | TGTGCCATCAGTGATAGCGGGGGCCCTTTTGAGCAGTTCTTC
TRBD2 | TRBJ2-3 | TRBV4-2 | NA | CASSPGGNPDTQYF | TGTGCCAGCAGCCCGGGGGGGAACCCAGATACGCAGTATTTT
TRBD2 | TRBJ2-1 | TRBV12-3/TRBV12-4 | many | CASSLGLGLAGVSNEQFF | TGTGCCAGCAGTTTGGGGCTGGGGCTAGCGGGAGTATCAAATGAGCAGTTCTTC
TRBD2 | TRBJ2-7 | TRBV7-2 | many | CASELAGGLYEQYF | TGTGCCAGCGAATTAGCGGGAGGGCTTTACGAGCAGTACTTC
NA | TRBJ2-7 | TRBV27 | NA | CASSLGSGPVREQYF | TGTGCCAGCAGTTTAGGGTCGGGGCCAGTCCGCGAGCAGTACTTC
NA | TRBJ1-6 | TRBV6-5 | many | CASSYLQGGSPLHF | TGTGCCAGCAGTTACTTGCAGGGAGGTTCACCCCTCCACTTT
TRBD2 | TRBJ2-3 | TRBV4-2 | NA | CASSQDRLAGVRSLGDTQYF | TGTGCCAGCAGCCAAGATCGACTAGCGGGGGTTCGGTCGCTAGGGGATACGCAGTATTTT
TRBD1 | TRBJ2-7 | TRBV20-1 | NA | CSAVEGDRVDYEQYF | TGCAGTGCTGTCGAAGGGGACAGGGTGGACTACGAGCAGTACTTC
NA | TRBJ1-4 | TRBV7-4 | many | CASSLGLPRGEKLFF | TGTGCCAGCAGCTTAGGACTTCCTAGGGGTGAAAAACTGTTTTTT
NA | TRBJ1-2 | TRBV27 | few | CASSLKGIVYTF | TGTGCCAGCAGTTTAAAGGGCATAGTTTACACCTTC
TRBD2 | TRBJ2-7 | TRBV27 | few | CASSPSPGRGYYEQYF | TGTGCCAGCAGCCCCTCGCCCGGGCGGGGGTACTACGAGCAGTACTTC
NA | TRBJ2-4 | TRBV6-2/TRBV6-3 | NA | CASSLGRGIAKNIQYF | TGTGCCAGCAGTTTAGGTCGGGGGATAGCCAAAAACATTCAGTACTTC